These T cell receptor beta chains were read from a single sample in a study of cytomegalovirus exposure and HLA in healthy donors. The protocol was immunoSEQ multiplex PCR, while the TCRdb copy is restricted to in-frame clones and leaves out a portion. The sample spans some 84,000 clones; the ten largest clones claim 0.5% to 0.65%. Sequenced sample: PBMCs. Receptor source: a man in his fifties or sixties in good health and CMV-seronegative. The CDR3 runs from the conserved cysteine through the conserved F or W. The D gene is left open where the match is weak.

J,V,D,DNA,CDR3
TRBJ2-7,TRBV30,.,TGTGCCTGGAGTGAGATGACAGGAAGCTACGAGCAGTACTTC,CAWSEMTGSYEQYF
TRBJ2-1,TRBV6-5,TRBD2,TGTGCCAGCAGTACCGGGGGGGTCTACAATGAGCAGTTCTTC,CASSTGGVYNEQFF
TRBJ2-2,TRBV15,.,TGTGCCACCAGCAGAGAACTAGCCCTGTTCCGGGAGCTGTTTTTT,CATSRELALFRELFF
TRBJ1-1,TRBV29-1,TRBD1,TGCAGCGGCGACCGGACAGGGGGCGAGACAAGCACTGAAGCTTTCTTT,CSGDRTGGETSTEAFF
TRBJ2-1,TRBV7-9,.,TGTGCCAGCAGCCACCGAGGGGGGGGGCACAATGAGCAGTTCTTC,CASSHRGGGHNEQFF
TRBJ2-7,TRBV5-4,.,TGTGCCAGCAGCTTCGACCAGGGCGCCTACGAGCAGTACTTC,CASSFDQGAYEQYF
TRBJ2-2,TRBV2,.,TGTGCCAGCAGGCTTGACTACACCGGGGAGCTGTTTTTT,CASRLDYTGELFF
TRBJ1-1,TRBV5-1,.,TGCGCCAGCAGCTTCCAGACAGGTTTTGGGACTGAAGCTTTCTTT,CASSFQTGFGTEAFF
TRBJ1-6,TRBV9,TRBD1,TGTGCCAGCAGCGGGACAGGGGGCGCTAATTCACCCCTCCACTTT,CASSGTGGANSPLHF
TRBJ2-3,TRBV5-4,.,TGTGCCAGCAGCTTGATAACGGGGGTGGATACGCAGTATTTT,CASSLITGVDTQYF
TRBJ1-6,TRBV6-6,TRBD1,TGTGCCAGCAGCCTACGACGAGGACAGGGTTTTTCACCCCTCCACTTT,CASSLRRGQGFSPLHF
TRBJ1-2,TRBV4-1,TRBD1,TGCGCCAGCAACCAAGGAGCCGGGACAGGGGTAGGCTATGGCTACACCTTC,CASNQGAGTGVGYGYTF
TRBJ2-7,TRBV5-1,.,TGCGCCAGCAGCTTGGACGGGGACTCCTACGAGCAGTACTTC,CASSLDGDSYEQYF
TRBJ1-3,TRBV7-9,.,TGTGCCAGCAGCTTAACCAGGGTTGGAAACACCATATATTTT,CASSLTRVGNTIYF
TRBJ2-7,TRBV9,.,TGTGCCAGCAGCCCTAAGCCCTTTACCCTTCGGGGGACCTACGAGCAGTACTTC,CASSPKPFTLRGTYEQYF
TRBJ1-1,TRBV7-6,TRBD1,TGTGCCAGCAGCTTAGGTGGACAGGGAGGAAGCACTGAAGCTTTCTTT,CASSLGGQGGSTEAFF
TRBJ1-6,TRBV9,.,TGTGCCAGCAGCGCCTCAGGCCTGTATAATTCACCCCTCCACTTT,CASSASGLYNSPLHF
TRBJ2-3,TRBV9,TRBD2,TGTGCCAGCAGCACCCGGACTAGCGGGGCCACAGATACGCAGTATTTT,CASSTRTSGATDTQYF
TRBJ1-6,TRBV6-1,.,TGTGCCAGCAGTGAAGTTTTTGGAGCTTTTAATTCACCCCTCCACTTT,CASSEVFGAFNSPLHF
TRBJ1-4,TRBV6-5,.,TGTGCCAGCAGTTACCGTACAGGGCTTGGTGAAAAACTGTTTTTT,CASSYRTGLGEKLFF
TRBJ2-1,TRBV7-9,TRBD1,TGTGCCAGCAGGACAGGGGCGGGGAATGAGCAGTTCTTC,CASRTGAGNEQFF
TRBJ1-1,TRBV27,.,TGTGCCAGCAGTTTATCACGAGGGGAAGCTTTCTTT,CASSLSRGEAFF
TRBJ2-1,TRBV28,.,TGTGCCAGCAGTTTATTGGGGCTATCCCTCTACAATGAGCAGTTCTTC,CASSLLGLSLYNEQFF
TRBJ2-3,TRBV28,TRBD2,TGTGCCAGCAGTCCAGGACTAGCGTCGAATCCGACAGATACGCAGTATTTT,CASSPGLASNPTDTQYF
TRBJ1-2,TRBV28,.,TGTGCCAGCAGTACCCAGACAGACTATGGCTACACCTTC,CASSTQTDYGYTF
TRBJ1-2,TRBV28,TRBD1,TGTGCCAGCAGTTCCGGACAGGGTGGTTCATATGGCTACACCTTC,CASSSGQGGSYGYTF
TRBJ1-1,TRBV15,.,TGTGCCACCAGCAGGGCAGGGGCGAACACTGAAGCTTTCTTT,CATSRAGANTEAFF
TRBJ2-7,TRBV6-5,TRBD2,TGTGCCAGCAGTTACGGGACTAGATCCTACGAGCAGTACTTC,CASSYGTRSYEQYF
TRBJ2-4,TRBV4-3,TRBD2,TGCGCCAGCAGCCAAAAAGTGGGACTATCAGCCAAAAACATTCAGTACTTC,CASSQKVGLSAKNIQYF
TRBJ2-1,TRBV2,TRBD2,TGTGCCAGCAGTCCTACAAGCGGGGGGCCTTACAATGAGCAGTTCTTC,CASSPTSGGPYNEQFF
TRBJ1-6,TRBV11-1,.,TGTGCCAGCAGCTTAGGACGAACAGGGTTTAATTCACCCCTCCACTTT,CASSLGRTGFNSPLHF
TRBJ2-7,TRBV9,.,TGTGCCAGCAGCGTAGGCACAGGTTATACCTCCTACGAGCAGTACTTC,CASSVGTGYTSYEQYF
TRBJ2-7,TRBV19,.,TGTGCCAGTAGTATCGGGTTATGGCGGCCTAGCGATACCTACGAGCAGTACTTC,CASSIGLWRPSDTYEQYF
TRBJ2-2,TRBV7-7,TRBD1,TGTGCTAGCAGCCTTGTGACAGGGACGGACACCGGGGAGCTGTTTTTT,CASSLVTGTDTGELFF
TRBJ1-6,TRBV19,.,TGTGCCAGTAGTGGGCAGGGTAATTCACCCCTCCACTTT,CASSGQGNSPLHF
TRBJ2-3,TRBV7-6,.,TGTGCCAGCAGAGAGGGGGGAGGGGGTCTCTACACAGATACGCAGTATTTT,CASREGGGGLYTDTQYF
TRBJ2-3,TRBV30,TRBD1,TGTGCCTGGTTGCGACAGGGTGCAGATACGCAGTATTTT,CAWLRQGADTQYF
TRBJ2-7,TRBV25-1,TRBD1,TGTGCCAGCAGTGAAGGGACAGGCTTCTACGAGCAGTACTTC,CASSEGTGFYEQYF
TRBJ1-2,TRBV10-2,TRBD1,TGCGCCAGCAGCGCGGGACAGTTCTATGGCTACACCTTC,CASSAGQFYGYTF
TRBJ1-2,TRBV2,.,TGTGCCAGGGGATTCGGGGATTATACCTATGGCTACACCTTC,CARGFGDYTYGYTF
TRBJ1-1,TRBV7-2,.,TGTGCCAGCAGCTCCGGGTTCTCGAACACTGAAGCTTTCTTT,CASSSGFSNTEAFF
TRBJ1-6,TRBV9,.,TGTGCCAGCAGCGTAGGGAACAGCCATAATTCACCCCTCCACTTT,CASSVGNSHNSPLHF
TRBJ2-3,TRBV7-2,TRBD1,TGTGCCAGCAGCTTAGTCGACAGGGGGCAAGATACGCAGTATTTT,CASSLVDRGQDTQYF
TRBJ2-6,TRBV14,TRBD1,TGTGCCAGCAGCCCCTCAACAGGGGGCGGAATTTACTCTGGGGCCAACGTCCTGACTTTC,CASSPSTGGGIYSGANVLTF
TRBJ2-5,TRBV27,TRBD1,TGTGCCAGCAGGCCCCGGACAGGGGGCCGAGAGACCCAGTACTTC,CASRPRTGGRETQYF
TRBJ1-6,TRBV5-4,TRBD1,TGTGCCAGTAAAGACAGGGGGCTCTATTCACCCCTCCACTTT,CASKDRGLYSPLHF
TRBJ1-4,TRBV5-8,TRBD1,TGTGCCAGCAGCGGACAGGGGGTAGCTAATGAAAAACTGTTTTTT,CASSGQGVANEKLFF